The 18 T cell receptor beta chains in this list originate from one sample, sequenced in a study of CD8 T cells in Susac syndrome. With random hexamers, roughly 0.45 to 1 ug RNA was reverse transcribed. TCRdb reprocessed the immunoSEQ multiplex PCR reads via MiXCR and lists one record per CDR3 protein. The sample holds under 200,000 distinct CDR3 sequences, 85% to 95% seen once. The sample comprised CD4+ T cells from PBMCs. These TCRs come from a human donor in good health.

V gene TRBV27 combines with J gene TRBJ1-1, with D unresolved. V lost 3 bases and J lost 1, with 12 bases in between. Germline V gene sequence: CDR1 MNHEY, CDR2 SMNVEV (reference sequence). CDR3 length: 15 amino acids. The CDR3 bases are TGTGCCAGCAGTTTTACTTTTTCGGGGAACACTGAAGCTTTCTTT. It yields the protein CASSFTFSGNTEAFF.

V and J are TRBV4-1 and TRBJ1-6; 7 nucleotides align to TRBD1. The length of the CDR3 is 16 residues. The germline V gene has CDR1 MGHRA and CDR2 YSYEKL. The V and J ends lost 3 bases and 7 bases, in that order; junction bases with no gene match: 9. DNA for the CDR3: TGCGCCAGCAGCCACCCGACAGGGAATGCGAATTCACCCCTCCACTTT. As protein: CASSHPTGNANSPLHF.

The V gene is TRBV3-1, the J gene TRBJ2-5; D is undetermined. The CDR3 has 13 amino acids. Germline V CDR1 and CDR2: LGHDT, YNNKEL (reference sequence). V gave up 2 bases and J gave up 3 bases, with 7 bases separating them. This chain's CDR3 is CASSQHGEETQYF. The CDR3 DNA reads TGTGCCAGCAGCCAACACGGAGAAGAGACCCAGTACTTC.

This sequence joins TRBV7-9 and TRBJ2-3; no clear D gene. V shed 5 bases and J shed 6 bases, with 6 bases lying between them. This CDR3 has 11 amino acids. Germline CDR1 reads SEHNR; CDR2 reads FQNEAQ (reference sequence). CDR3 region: CASSHPDTQYF. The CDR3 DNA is TGTGCCAGCAGCCACCCCGATACGCAGTATTTT.

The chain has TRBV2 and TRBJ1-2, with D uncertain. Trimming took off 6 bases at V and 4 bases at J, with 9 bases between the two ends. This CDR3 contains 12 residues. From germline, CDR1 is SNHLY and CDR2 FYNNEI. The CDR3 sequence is CASRLVTYGYTF. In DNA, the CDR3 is TGTGCCAGCAGGTTGGTGACCTATGGCTACACCTTC.

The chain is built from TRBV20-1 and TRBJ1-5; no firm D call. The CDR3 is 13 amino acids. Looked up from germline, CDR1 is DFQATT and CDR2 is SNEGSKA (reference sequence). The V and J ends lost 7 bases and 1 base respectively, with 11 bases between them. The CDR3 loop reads CSEARGSNQPQHF. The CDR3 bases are TGCAGTGAAGCTCGGGGAAGCAATCAGCCCCAGCATTTT.

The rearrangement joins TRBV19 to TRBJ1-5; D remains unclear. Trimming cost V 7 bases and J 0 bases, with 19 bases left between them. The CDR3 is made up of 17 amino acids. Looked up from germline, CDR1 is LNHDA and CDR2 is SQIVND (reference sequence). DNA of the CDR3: TGTGCCAGTAACAGACCAACGGCTACGAATAGCAATCAGCCCCAGCATTTT. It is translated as CASNRPTATNSNQPQHF.

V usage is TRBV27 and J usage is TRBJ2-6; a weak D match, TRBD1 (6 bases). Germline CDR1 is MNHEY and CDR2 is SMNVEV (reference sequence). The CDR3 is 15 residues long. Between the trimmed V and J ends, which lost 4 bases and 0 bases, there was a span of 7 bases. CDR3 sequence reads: CASSWDNSGANVLTF. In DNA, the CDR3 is TGTGCCAGCAGTTGGGACAACTCTGGGGCCAACGTCCTGACTTTC.

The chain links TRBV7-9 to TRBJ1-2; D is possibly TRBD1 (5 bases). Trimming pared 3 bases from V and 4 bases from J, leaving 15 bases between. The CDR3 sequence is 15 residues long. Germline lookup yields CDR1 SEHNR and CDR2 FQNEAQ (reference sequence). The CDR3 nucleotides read TGTGCCAGCAGCTTCGGGGGGTTGCCCACCTATGGCTACACCTTC. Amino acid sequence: CASSFGGLPTYGYTF.

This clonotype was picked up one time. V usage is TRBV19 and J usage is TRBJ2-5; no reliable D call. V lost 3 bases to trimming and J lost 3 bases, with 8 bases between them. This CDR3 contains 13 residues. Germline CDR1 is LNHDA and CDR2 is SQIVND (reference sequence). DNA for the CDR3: TGTGCCAGTAGTATCTCCCCGGAAGAGACCCAGTACTTC. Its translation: CASSISPEETQYF.

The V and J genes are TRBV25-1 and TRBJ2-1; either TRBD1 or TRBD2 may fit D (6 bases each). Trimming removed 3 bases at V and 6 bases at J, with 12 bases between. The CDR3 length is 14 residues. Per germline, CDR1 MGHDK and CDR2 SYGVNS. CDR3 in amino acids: CASSEGGGFNEQFF. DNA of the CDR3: TGTGCCAGCAGTGAGGGGGGCGGGTTCAATGAGCAGTTCTTC.

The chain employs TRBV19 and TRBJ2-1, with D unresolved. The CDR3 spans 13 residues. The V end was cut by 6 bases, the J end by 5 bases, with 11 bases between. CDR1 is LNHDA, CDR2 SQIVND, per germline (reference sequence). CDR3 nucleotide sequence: TGTGCCAGTAGCGTCTCCAGAAACAATGAGCAGTTCTTC. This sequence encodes CASSVSRNNEQFF.

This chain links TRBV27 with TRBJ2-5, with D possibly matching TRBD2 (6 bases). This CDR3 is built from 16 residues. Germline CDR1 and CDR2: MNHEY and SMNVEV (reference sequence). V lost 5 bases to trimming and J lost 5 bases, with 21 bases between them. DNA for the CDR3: TGTGCCAGCAGTCTCCTCCACGGGACTGCGTCGGAGACCCAGTACTTC. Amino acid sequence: CASSLLHGTASETQYF.

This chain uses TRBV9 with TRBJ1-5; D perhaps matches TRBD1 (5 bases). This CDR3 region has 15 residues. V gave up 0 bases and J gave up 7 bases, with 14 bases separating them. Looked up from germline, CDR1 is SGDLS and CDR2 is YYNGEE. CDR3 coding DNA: TGTGCCAGCAGCGTAGATGGCAGGGTGAGGCAGCCCCAGCATTTT. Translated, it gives CASSVDGRVRQPQHF.

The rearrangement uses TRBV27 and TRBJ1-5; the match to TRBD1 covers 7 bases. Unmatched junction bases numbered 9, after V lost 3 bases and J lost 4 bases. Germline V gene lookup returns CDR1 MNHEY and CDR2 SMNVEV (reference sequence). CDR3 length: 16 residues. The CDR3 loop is CASSFGPEGANQPQHF. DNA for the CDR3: TGTGCCAGCAGTTTCGGGCCGGAGGGGGCTAATCAGCCCCAGCATTTT.

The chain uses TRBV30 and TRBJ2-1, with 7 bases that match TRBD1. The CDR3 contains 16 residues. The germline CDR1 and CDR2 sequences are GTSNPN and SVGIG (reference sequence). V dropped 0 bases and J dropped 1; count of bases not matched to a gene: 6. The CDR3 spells CAWSVLGRGSYNEQFF. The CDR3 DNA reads TGTGCCTGGAGTGTACTCGGCAGGGGGTCCTACAATGAGCAGTTCTTC.

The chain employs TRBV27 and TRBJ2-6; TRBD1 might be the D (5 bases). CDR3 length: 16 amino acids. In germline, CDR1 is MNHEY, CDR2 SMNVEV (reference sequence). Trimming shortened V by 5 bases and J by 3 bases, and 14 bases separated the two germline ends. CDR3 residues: CASSLQGEVGANVLTF. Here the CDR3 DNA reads TGTGCCAGCAGTCTGCAGGGTGAGGTTGGGGCCAACGTCCTGACTTTC. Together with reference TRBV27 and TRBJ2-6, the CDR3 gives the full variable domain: EAQVTQNPRYLITVTGKKLTVTCSQNMNHEYMSWYRQDPGLGLRQIYYSMNVEVTDKGDVPEGYKVSRKEKRNFPLILESPSPNQTSLYFCASSLQGEVGANVLTFGAGSRLTVL.

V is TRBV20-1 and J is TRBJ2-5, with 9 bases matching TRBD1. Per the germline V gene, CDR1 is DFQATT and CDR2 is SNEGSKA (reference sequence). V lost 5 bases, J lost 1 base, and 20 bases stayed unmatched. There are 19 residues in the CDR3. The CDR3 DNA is TGCAGTGCTCCAATCCCAAGACAGGGGGGCGATCTGTCCCAAGAGACCCAGTACTTC. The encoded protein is CSAPIPRQGGDLSQETQYF.